These 8 T cell receptor beta chains share one sample of origin, sequenced in a study of cytomegalovirus exposure and HLA in healthy donors. Both 60 Vbeta primers and 13 Jbeta primers went into the PCR. Repertoires were generated with immunoSEQ multiplex PCR, while TCRdb's copy carries only in-frame clones and drops some. The ten most abundant clones cover approximately 1.8% of a sample with tens of thousands of clones. The sequenced sample consisted of PBMCs. Receptors were obtained from a woman aged 25 to 39 in good health and CMV-seronegative.

This rearrangement joins TRBV4-1 to TRBJ1-5; 7 nucleotides line up with TRBD1. The CDR3 is 15 residues long. Germline assignment: CDR1 MGHRA and CDR2 YSYEKL. The V gene end was trimmed by 3 bases and the J gene end by 6 bases; junction bases not matched to a gene: 8. The CDR3, as DNA: TGCGCCAGCAGCCACGCCACAGGGGTTAGTCAGCCCCAGCATTTT. It specifies CASSHATGVSQPQHF.

On this clone: The CDR3 does not end in the conserved phenylalanine or tryptophan, so this is likely a read error. The DNA is left out, because the CDR3 cannot be placed on it with certainty; the CDR3 is given as TCRdb lists it. The chain joins TRBV19 to TRBJ2-3; the tabulated D call, TRBD1, remains unverified against the DNA. Both ends counted, the CDR3 spans 8 residues. CDR1 is LNHDA and CDR2 is SQIVND in the germline V gene (reference sequence). CDR3 region: CATTPRQV.

This chain links TRBV5-1 with TRBJ2-6; D is perhaps TRBD2 (6 bases). In germline, CDR1 is SGHRS, CDR2 YFSETQ. This CDR3 is 14 amino acids long. V was clipped by 10 bases and J by 1 base, with 12 bases between them. CDR3: CASTEGSGANVLTF. The DNA for the CDR3 is TGCGCCTCTACGGAGGGATCTGGGGCCAACGTCCTGACTTTC.

V gene TRBV6-5 combines with J gene TRBJ1-2; no firm D call. The CDR3 has 14 amino acids. The germline gives CDR1 MNHEY, CDR2 SVGAGI. Trimming cost V 2 bases and J 1 base, with 8 bases left between them. The CDR3 spells CASSYRRGNYGYTF. The CDR3 DNA is TGTGCCAGCAGTTACAGGCGAGGTAACTATGGCTACACCTTC.

The chain employs TRBV4-1 and TRBJ2-7; TRBD1 matches at 10 bases. CDR3 length equals 16 residues. CDR1 and CDR2 (germline): MGHRA, YSYEKL. Trimming took 1 base from V and 3 from J; bases not matched to a gene: 6. CDR3 sequence reads: CASSQGYRDRGYEQYF. CDR3 nucleotide sequence: TGCGCCAGCAGCCAAGGCTACCGGGACAGGGGCTACGAGCAGTACTTC.

The genes are TRBV19 and TRBJ2-7; no clear D. This CDR3 spans 14 amino acids. V lost 5 bases, J lost 3 bases, and 14 bases lay in between. Germline V CDR1 and CDR2: LNHDA, SQIVND (reference sequence). The CDR3, as DNA: TGTGCCAGTAGTCCCGGGTTGGTGGGCTACGAGCAGTACTTC. This sequence encodes CASSPGLVGYEQYF.

This chain uses TRBV5-6 with TRBJ2-7, with TRBD2 matching 11 bases. The V gene's germline CDR1 is SGHDT and CDR2 YYEEEE. The CDR3 is made up of 16 amino acids. V gave up 3 bases and J gave up 9 bases; unmatched junction bases: 14. The CDR3 sequence: CASSYQSGTSGPGQYF. Here the CDR3 DNA reads TGTGCCAGCAGCTACCAGTCCGGGACTAGCGGTCCCGGGCAGTACTTC.

The chain links TRBV13 to TRBJ2-7; TRBD1 might be the D (6 bases). Germline V lookup: CDR1 PRHDT, CDR2 FYEKMQ (reference sequence). The V and J ends lost 2 bases and 6 bases respectively, with 14 bases between them. The CDR3 consists of 14 residues. The CDR3 sequence is CASSLRTMGAEQYF. CDR3 coding DNA: TGTGCCAGCAGCTTACGAACAATGGGGGCCGAGCAGTACTTC.